These T cell receptor beta chains were read from a single sample in a study of blood T cell repertoires in COVID-19. Clones were sequenced by immunoSEQ multiplex PCR, and TCRdb holds only the in-frame ones, with some missing. The table includes 450,000 or so clones, about 90% detected once. What was sequenced was peripheral blood. The receptors stem from a man younger than 35 with COVID-19, enrolled during active disease. The CDR3 runs from the conserved cysteine through the conserved F or W. Each record gives: J gene, clone size, D gene, V gene, CDR3 protein, CDR3 DNA. D genes are given only for firm matches. Clone size appears in some rows only: once, few, many, or a class for an expanded clone.

>TRBJ2-1|.|TRBD2|TRBV2
CASSGGRANNEQFF
TGTGCCAGCAGTGGCGGGAGGGCCAACAATGAGCAGTTCTTC
>TRBJ1-5|.|.|TRBV27
CASSLGQGSNQPQHF
TGTGCCAGCAGTTTAGGGCAGGGTAGCAATCAGCCCCAGCATTTT
>TRBJ2-2|.|TRBD1|TRBV10-3
CAIRPGTGATGELFF
TGTGCCATCAGACCCGGGACAGGGGCCACCGGGGAGCTGTTTTTT
>TRBJ2-2|.|TRBD1|TRBV15
CATRRTGGRTGELFF
TGTGCCACCCGAAGGACAGGGGGCAGGACCGGGGAGCTGTTTTTT
>TRBJ2-5|.|.|TRBV6-5
CASSAEGGRQETQYF
TGTGCCAGCAGCGCGGAGGGGGGGCGACAAGAGACCCAGTACTTC
>TRBJ2-3|.|.|TRBV2
CASSESGSGYLGGDTQYF
TGTGCCAGCAGTGAATCAGGGAGCGGGTATTTGGGTGGTGATACGCAGTATTTT
>TRBJ2-7|.|TRBD1|TRBV11-3
CASSRDRVGEQYF
TGTGCCAGCAGCCGGGACAGGGTGGGCGAGCAGTACTTC
>TRBJ1-2|.|.|TRBV6-5
CASSYSNRVDGYTF
TGTGCCAGCAGTTACTCGAACAGGGTGGATGGCTACACCTTC
>TRBJ2-1|.|.|TRBV21-1
CASSNSREGPPMEQFF
TGTGCCAGCAGCAATTCGCGGGAGGGGCCTCCAATGGAGCAGTTCTTC
>TRBJ2-5|.|.|TRBV5-1
CASSSLTGATQETQYF
TGCGCCAGCAGCTCGCTGACAGGAGCAACCCAAGAGACCCAGTACTTC
>TRBJ2-7|.|.|TRBV7-2
CASSRRTEAYEQYF
TGTGCCAGCAGTCGTAGGACAGAAGCCTACGAGCAGTACTTC
>TRBJ2-5|.|TRBD1|TRBV2
CASRIGTGGSETQYF
TGTGCCAGCAGAATAGGGACAGGAGGGTCAGAGACCCAGTACTTC
>TRBJ1-1|.|TRBD1|TRBV24-1
CATSDLQGTGGIYF
TGTGCCACCAGTGATTTGCAGGGGACAGGGGGCATCTACTTT
>TRBJ2-7|.|.|TRBV5-5
CASSWGAESSYEQYF
TGTGCCAGCAGTTGGGGCGCGGAGAGCTCCTACGAGCAGTACTTC
>TRBJ2-1|.|.|TRBV30
CAWTEQGSSYNEQFF
TGTGCCTGGACTGAGCAGGGGAGCTCCTACAATGAGCAGTTCTTC
>TRBJ1-4|.|.|TRBV3-1/TRBV3-2
CASSRQVGEKLFF
TGTGCCAGCAGCCGGCAGGTCGGTGAAAAACTGTTTTTT
>TRBJ2-7|once|TRBD1|TRBV18
CASSPRAGGYSYEQYF
TGTGCCAGCTCACCACGGGCAGGGGGCTACTCCTACGAGCAGTACTTC
>TRBJ1-2|few|TRBD1|TRBV5-4
CASSLGTGALDYGYTF
TGTGCCAGCAGCTTGGGCACAGGGGCCCTTGACTATGGCTACACCTTC
>TRBJ1-1|once|.|TRBV28
CASSSTGTGNTEAFF
TGTGCCAGCAGTAGTACCGGGACTGGTAACACTGAAGCTTTCTTT
>TRBJ1-3|.|.|TRBV21-1
CASSLSGRDNEGNTIYF
TGTGCCAGCAGCCTATCGGGCCGGGACAACGAAGGAAACACCATATATTTT
>TRBJ1-4|once|TRBD1|TRBV6-5
CASRRTGKEEKLFF
TGTGCCAGCAGGCGGACAGGGAAGGAGGAAAAACTGTTTTTT
>TRBJ2-3|.|TRBD2|TRBV29-1
CSVEGGGSDTQYF
TGCAGCGTTGAAGGGGGGGGGTCAGATACGCAGTATTTT
>TRBJ2-5|.|TRBD2|TRBV29-1
CSIVAGGQETQYF
TGCAGCATTGTGGCGGGAGGACAAGAGACCCAGTACTTC
>TRBJ1-5|.|.|TRBV6-5
CASRRGDVNNQPQHF
TGTGCCAGCCGGCGGGGGGATGTGAACAATCAGCCCCAGCATTTT
>TRBJ2-2|.|.|TRBV7-9
CASSLAGGIRIGELFF
TGTGCCAGCAGCTTAGCAGGAGGGATTAGGATCGGGGAGCTGTTTTTT
>TRBJ1-2|.|.|TRBV19
CASNRQSSNYGYTF
TGTGCCAGTAATCGACAGTCTTCTAACTATGGCTACACCTTC
>TRBJ1-3|.|.|TRBV19
CASKDRRSGNTIYF
TGTGCCAGTAAAGACAGACGCTCTGGAAACACCATATATTTT
>TRBJ2-3|.|.|TRBV19
CASSSASSTDTQYF
TGTGCCAGTAGTTCGGCTAGCAGTACAGATACGCAGTATTTT
>TRBJ2-1|.|.|TRBV10-2
CASKDGIYNEQFF
TGCGCCAGCAAGGACGGGATCTACAATGAGCAGTTCTTC
>TRBJ2-1|.|.|TRBV9
CASSVVSSYNEQFF
TGTGCCAGCAGCGTAGTTAGTTCCTACAATGAGCAGTTCTTC
>TRBJ2-3|.|.|TRBV14
CASSQLGADTQYF
TGTGCCAGCAGCCAATTGGGAGCAGATACGCAGTATTTT
>TRBJ2-2|.|TRBD2|TRBV3-1/TRBV3-2
CASSLYAGLADYTGELFF
TGTGCCAGCAGCCTTTATGCGGGACTAGCGGATTACACCGGGGAGCTGTTTTTT
>TRBJ1-1|.|.|TRBV14
CASSQDRTEGRNTEAFF
TGTGCCAGCAGCCAAGACCGCACAGAGGGAAGGAACACTGAAGCTTTCTTT
>TRBJ1-5|.|.|TRBV10-3
CAISATGLPQPQHF
TGTGCCATCAGTGCGACAGGTCTTCCTCAGCCCCAGCATTTT
>TRBJ2-2|.|TRBD1|TRBV2
CASRDRGLDTGELFF
TGTGCCAGCAGAGACAGGGGGCTGGACACCGGGGAGCTGTTTTTT
>TRBJ2-3|.|TRBD1|TRBV27
CASSLGQGWDTQYF
TGTGCCAGCAGTCTCGGACAGGGTTGGGATACGCAGTATTTT
>TRBJ2-3|.|TRBD2|TRBV29-1
CSVEDAVSGRDITDTQYF
TGCAGCGTTGAAGATGCCGTTAGCGGGAGGGACATCACAGATACGCAGTATTTT
>TRBJ1-1|.|TRBD1|TRBV5-1
CASSPGGGQGLNTEAFF
TGCGCCAGCAGCCCCGGCGGCGGACAGGGATTGAACACTGAAGCTTTCTTT
>TRBJ2-2|.|.|TRBV12-5
CASGLSPSYTGELFF
TGTGCTAGTGGTTTGTCCCCTTCCTACACCGGGGAGCTGTTTTTT
>TRBJ1-4|.|.|TRBV24-1
CATSDSPWEGPATNEKLFF
TGTGCCACCAGTGATTCACCTTGGGAGGGCCCTGCAACTAATGAAAAACTGTTTTTT
>TRBJ1-5|.|.|TRBV19
CASQWGGGALRYQPQHF
TGTGCCAGTCAATGGGGTGGTGGGGCACTTCGCTATCAGCCCCAGCATTTT
>TRBJ2-5|.|TRBD2|TRBV29-1
CSVDPGGEETQYF
TGCAGCGTTGATCCGGGAGGAGAAGAGACCCAGTACTTC
>TRBJ1-2|.|.|TRBV5-4
CASSLDKGTGHGYTF
TGTGCCAGCAGCTTGGATAAGGGTACAGGACATGGCTACACCTTC
>TRBJ1-5|.|TRBD1|TRBV3-1/TRBV3-2
CASSFRDRDQPQHF
TGTGCCAGCAGCTTCCGGGACAGGGATCAGCCCCAGCATTTT
>TRBJ2-7|.|TRBD1|TRBV11-3
CASSNTGAYEQYF
TGTGCCAGCAGCAACACAGGGGCTTACGAGCAGTACTTC
>TRBJ2-7|.|.|TRBV27
CASSPRGAPLNF
TGTGCCAGCAGTCCACGGGGGGCCCCGCTAAACTTC
>TRBJ2-1|few|TRBD1|TRBV3-1/TRBV3-2
CASSEQGAQGNEQFF
TGTGCCAGCAGTGAACAGGGGGCGCAAGGCAATGAGCAGTTCTTC
>TRBJ2-5|.|.|TRBV30
CAWSVLGGETQYF
TGTGCCTGGAGTGTTTTGGGGGGAGAGACCCAGTACTTC
>TRBJ1-5|.|.|TRBV4-2
CASSPPNQPQHF
TGTGCCAGCAGCCCCCCAAATCAGCCCCAGCATTTT